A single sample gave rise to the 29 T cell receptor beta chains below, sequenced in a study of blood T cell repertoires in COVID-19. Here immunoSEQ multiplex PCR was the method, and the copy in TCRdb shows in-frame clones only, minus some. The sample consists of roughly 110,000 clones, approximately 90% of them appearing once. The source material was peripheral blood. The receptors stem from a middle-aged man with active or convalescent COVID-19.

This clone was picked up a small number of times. The CDR3 coding sequence is TGTGCCAGCAGTTCCAGCGAACTAGCGGGAATGCAAGAGACCCAGTACTTC. Amino acid sequence: CASSSSELAGMQETQYF. V and J are TRBV27 and TRBJ2-5; 10 bases map to TRBD2. V shed 4 bases and J 2 bases; nucleotides not matched to a gene: 10. This CDR3 is built from 17 residues. Germline CDR1 is MNHEY and CDR2 is SMNVEV (reference sequence).

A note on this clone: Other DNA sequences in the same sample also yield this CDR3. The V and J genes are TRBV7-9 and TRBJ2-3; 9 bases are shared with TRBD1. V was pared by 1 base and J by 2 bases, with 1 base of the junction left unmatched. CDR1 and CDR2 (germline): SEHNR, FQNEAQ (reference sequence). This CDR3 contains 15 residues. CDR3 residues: CASSLDRGPTDTQYF. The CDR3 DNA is TGTGCCAGCAGCTTAGACAGGGGGCCCACAGATACGCAGTATTTT.

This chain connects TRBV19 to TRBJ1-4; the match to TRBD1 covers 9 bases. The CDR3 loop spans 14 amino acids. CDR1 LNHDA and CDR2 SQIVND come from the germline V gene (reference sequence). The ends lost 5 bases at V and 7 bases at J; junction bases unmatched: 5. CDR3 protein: CASSLRDRVEKLFF. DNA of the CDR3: TGTGCCAGTAGTCTCCGGGACAGGGTTGAAAAACTGTTTTTT. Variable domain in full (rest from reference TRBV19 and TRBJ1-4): DGGITQSPKYLFRKEGQNVTLSCEQNLNHDAMYWYRQDPGQGLRLIYYSQIVNDFQKGDIAEGYSVSREKKESFPLTVTSAQKNPTAFYLCASSLRDRVEKLFFGSGTQLSVL.

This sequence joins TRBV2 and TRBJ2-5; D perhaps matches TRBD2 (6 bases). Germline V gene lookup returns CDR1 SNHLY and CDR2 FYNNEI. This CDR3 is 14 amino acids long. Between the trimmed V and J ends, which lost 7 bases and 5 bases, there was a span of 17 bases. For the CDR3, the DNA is TGTGCCAGCACCGGGGAGGAGGGTGTGGAGACCCAGTACTTC. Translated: CASTGEEGVETQYF.

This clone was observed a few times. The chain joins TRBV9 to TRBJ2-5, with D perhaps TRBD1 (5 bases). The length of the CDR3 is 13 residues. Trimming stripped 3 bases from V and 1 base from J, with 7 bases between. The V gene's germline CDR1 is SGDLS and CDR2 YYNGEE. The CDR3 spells CASSDRFQETQYF. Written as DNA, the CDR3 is TGTGCCAGCAGCGACAGGTTCCAAGAGACCCAGTACTTC.

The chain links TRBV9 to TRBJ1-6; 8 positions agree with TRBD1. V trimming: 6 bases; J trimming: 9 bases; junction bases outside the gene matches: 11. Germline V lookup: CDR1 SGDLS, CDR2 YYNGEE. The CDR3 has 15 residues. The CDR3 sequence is CASTYDGQGTSPLHF. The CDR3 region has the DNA TGTGCCAGCACATACGATGGACAGGGAACTTCACCCCTCCACTTT.

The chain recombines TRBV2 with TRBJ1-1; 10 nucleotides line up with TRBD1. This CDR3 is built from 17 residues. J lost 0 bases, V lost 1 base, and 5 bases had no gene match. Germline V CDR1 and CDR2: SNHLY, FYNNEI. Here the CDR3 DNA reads TGTGCCAGCAGTGAAGAAGGACAGGGGGTTGTGAACACTGAAGCTTTCTTT. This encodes CASSEEGQGVVNTEAFF.

The CDR3 DNA follows: TGTGCCAGCAGTTCGGGGACAGTAACCGGGGGCTACACCTTC. Translation gives CASSSGTVTGGYTF. This sequence joins TRBV28 and TRBJ1-2; 7 positions match TRBD1. The CDR3 length is 14 residues. J gave up 8 bases and V 4 bases, and 10 bases lay outside the gene matches. Germline-derived CDR1 and CDR2 are MDHEN and SYDVKM.

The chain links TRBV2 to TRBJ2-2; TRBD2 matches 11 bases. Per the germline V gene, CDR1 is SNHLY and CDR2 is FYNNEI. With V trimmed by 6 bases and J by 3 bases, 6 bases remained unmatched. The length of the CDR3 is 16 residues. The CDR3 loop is CASSPRLAGYTGELFF. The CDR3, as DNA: TGTGCCAGCAGCCCAAGACTAGCGGGATACACCGGGGAGCTGTTTTTT.

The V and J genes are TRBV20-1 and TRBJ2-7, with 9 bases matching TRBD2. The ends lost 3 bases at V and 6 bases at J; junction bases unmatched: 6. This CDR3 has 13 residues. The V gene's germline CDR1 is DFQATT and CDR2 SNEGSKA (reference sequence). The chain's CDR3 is CSASWSSGSEQYF. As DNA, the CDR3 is TGCAGTGCTAGTTGGAGTAGCGGGAGCGAGCAGTACTTC.

The CDR3 region is CASSQAGTGDGYTF. The CDR3 nucleotides are TGTGCCAGCAGCCAAGCCGGGACAGGGGATGGCTACACCTTC. The chain carries TRBV3-1 (or the pseudogene TRBV3-2) and TRBJ1-2; 10 bases agree with TRBD1. CDR1 and CDR2 from the germline V gene are LGHDT and YNNKEL (reference sequence). Trimming at V came to 1 base and at J to 6 bases, leaving 2 bases not matched to a gene. This CDR3 is built from 14 residues.

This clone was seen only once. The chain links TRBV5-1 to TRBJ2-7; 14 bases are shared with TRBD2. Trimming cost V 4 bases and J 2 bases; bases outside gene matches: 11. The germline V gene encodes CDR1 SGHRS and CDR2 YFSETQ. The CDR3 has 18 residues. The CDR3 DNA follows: TGCGCCAGCAGCGTCGGGACTAGCGGGAGACGGGCGCCCTACGAGCAGTACTTC. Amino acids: CASSVGTSGRRAPYEQYF. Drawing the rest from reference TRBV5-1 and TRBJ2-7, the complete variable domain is KAGVTQTPRYLIKTRGQQVTLSCSPISGHRSVSWYQQTPGQGLQFLFEYFSETQRNKGNFPGRFSGRQFSNSRSEMNVSTLELGDSALYLCASSVGTSGRRAPYEQYFGPGTRLTVT.

The CDR3 DNA is TGTGCCAGCAGGCGACTAGCGGGAGTCGCAGATACGCAGTATTTT. Its protein is CASRRLAGVADTQYF. The V and J genes are TRBV27 and TRBJ2-3; TRBD2 matches 12 bases. The length of the CDR3 is 15 residues. The germline gives CDR1 MNHEY, CDR2 SMNVEV (reference sequence). Trimming removed 6 bases from V and 4 bases from J; junction bases left unmatched: 5.

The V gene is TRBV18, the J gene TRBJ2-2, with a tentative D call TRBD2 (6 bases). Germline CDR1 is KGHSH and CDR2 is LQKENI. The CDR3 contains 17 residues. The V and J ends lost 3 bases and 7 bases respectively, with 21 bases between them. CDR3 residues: CASSPFDLGLSDGELFF. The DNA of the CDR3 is TGTGCCAGCTCACCCTTTGACCTGGGACTTTCGGACGGGGAGCTGTTTTTT.

This CDR3 is CASSYPDRNTEAFF. DNA of the CDR3: TGTGCCAGCAGCTACCCGGACAGAAACACTGAAGCTTTCTTT. The chain couples TRBV7-8 to TRBJ1-1; D possibly corresponds to TRBD1 (6 bases). V lost 4 bases to trimming and J lost 2 bases, with 11 bases between them. In germline, CDR1 is SGHVS, CDR2 FQNEAQ. This CDR3 spans 14 amino acids.

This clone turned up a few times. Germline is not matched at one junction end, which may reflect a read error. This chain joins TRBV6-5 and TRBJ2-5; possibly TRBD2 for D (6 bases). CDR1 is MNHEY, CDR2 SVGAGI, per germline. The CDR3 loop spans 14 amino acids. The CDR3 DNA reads TGTGCCAGCAGTTACGGGGAGGCGGTACAACCAAGAGACTTC. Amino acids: CASSYGEAVQPRDF.

The CDR3 DNA follows: TGTGCCAGTAGCTTCACGACATGGGGGACACCCTTTATGAACACTGAAGCTTTCTTT. Translated: CASSFTTWGTPFMNTEAFF. This chain links TRBV19 with TRBJ1-1, with TRBD1 as a possible D gene (6 bases). Trimming stripped 6 bases from V and 0 bases from J, with 26 bases between. CDR3 length equals 19 residues. The germline V gene has CDR1 LNHDA and CDR2 SQIVND (reference sequence).

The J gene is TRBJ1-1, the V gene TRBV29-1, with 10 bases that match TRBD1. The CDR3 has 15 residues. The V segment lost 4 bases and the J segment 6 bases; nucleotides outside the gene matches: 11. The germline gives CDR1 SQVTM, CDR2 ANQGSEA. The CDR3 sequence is CSVAGTGEPRAEAFF. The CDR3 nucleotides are TGCAGCGTTGCAGGGACAGGGGAGCCCAGGGCTGAAGCTTTCTTT.

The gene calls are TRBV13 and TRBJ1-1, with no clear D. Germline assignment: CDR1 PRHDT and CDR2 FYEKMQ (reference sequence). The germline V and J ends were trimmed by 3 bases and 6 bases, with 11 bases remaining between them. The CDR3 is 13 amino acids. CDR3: CASSLDLGAEAFF. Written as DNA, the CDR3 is TGTGCCAGCAGCTTGGATCTTGGAGCTGAAGCTTTCTTT. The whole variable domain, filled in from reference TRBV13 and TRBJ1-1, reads AAGVIQSPRHLIKEKRETATLKCYPIPRHDTVYWYQQGPGQDPQFLISFYEKMQSDKGSIPDRFSAQQFSDYHSELNMSSLELGDSALYFCASSLDLGAEAFFGQGTRLTVV.

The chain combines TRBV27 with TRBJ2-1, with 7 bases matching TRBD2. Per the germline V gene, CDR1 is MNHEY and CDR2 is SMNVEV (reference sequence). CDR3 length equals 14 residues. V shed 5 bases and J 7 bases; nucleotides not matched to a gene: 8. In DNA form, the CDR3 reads TGTGCCAGCAGTCCCCGGTATAGCGGGAATGAGCAGTTCTTC. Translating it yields CASSPRYSGNEQFF.

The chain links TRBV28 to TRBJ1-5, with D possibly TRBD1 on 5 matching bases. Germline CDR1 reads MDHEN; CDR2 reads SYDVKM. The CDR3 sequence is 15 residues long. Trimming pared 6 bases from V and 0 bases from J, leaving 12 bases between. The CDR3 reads CASRTNRNSNQPQHF. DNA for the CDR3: TGTGCCAGCAGAACCAACAGGAATAGCAATCAGCCCCAGCATTTT.

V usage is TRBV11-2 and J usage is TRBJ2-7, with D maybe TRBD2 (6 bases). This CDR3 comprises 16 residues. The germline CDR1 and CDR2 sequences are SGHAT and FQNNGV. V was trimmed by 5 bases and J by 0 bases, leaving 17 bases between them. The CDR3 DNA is TGTGCCAGCAGCCCCCTTCTAGCGATGAGCTCCTACGAGCAGTACTTC. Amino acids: CASSPLLAMSSYEQYF.

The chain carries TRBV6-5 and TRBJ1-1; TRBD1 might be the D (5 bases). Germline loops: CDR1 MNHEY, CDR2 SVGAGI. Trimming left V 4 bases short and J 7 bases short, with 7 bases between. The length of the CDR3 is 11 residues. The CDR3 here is CASSSGVEAFF. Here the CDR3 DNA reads TGTGCCAGCAGTTCGGGGGTTGAAGCTTTCTTT.

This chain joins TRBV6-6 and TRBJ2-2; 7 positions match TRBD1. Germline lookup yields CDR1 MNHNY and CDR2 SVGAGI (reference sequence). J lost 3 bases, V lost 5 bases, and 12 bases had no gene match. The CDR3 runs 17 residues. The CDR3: CASSLSQGTADTGELFF. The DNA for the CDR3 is TGTGCCAGCAGTCTCTCCCAGGGGACAGCAGACACCGGGGAGCTGTTTTTT.

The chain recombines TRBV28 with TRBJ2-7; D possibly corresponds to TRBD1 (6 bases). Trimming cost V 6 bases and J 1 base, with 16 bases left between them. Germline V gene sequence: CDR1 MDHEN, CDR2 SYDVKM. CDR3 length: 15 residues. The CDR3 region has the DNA TGTGCCAGCAGGTCTCCGGGACAAAGGTCCTACGAGCAGTACTTC. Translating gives CASRSPGQRSYEQYF.

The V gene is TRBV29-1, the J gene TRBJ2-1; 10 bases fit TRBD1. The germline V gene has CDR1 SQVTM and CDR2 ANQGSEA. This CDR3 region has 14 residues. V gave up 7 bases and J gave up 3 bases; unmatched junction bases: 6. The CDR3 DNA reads TGCAGCGCTAGGACAGGGGGAGTCTACAATGAGCAGTTCTTC. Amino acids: CSARTGGVYNEQFF.

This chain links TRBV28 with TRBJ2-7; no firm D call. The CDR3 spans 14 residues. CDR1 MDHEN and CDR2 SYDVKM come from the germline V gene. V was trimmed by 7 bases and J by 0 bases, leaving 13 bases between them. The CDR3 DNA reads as TGTGCCAGCACCTTGGGCCACAGCTCCTACGAGCAGTACTTC. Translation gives CASTLGHSSYEQYF.

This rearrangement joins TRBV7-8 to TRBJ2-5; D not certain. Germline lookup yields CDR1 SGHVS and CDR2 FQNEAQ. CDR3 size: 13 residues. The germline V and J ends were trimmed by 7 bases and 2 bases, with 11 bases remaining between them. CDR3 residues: CASTLGLQETQYF. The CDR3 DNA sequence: TGTGCCAGCACCCTTGGGCTACAAGAGACCCAGTACTTC. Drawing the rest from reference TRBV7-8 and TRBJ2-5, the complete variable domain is GAGVSQSPRYKVAKRGQDVALRCDPISGHVSLFWYQQALGQGPEFLTYFQNEAQLDKSGLPSDRFFAERPEGSVSTLKIQRTQQEDSAVYLCASTLGLQETQYFGPGTRLLVL.

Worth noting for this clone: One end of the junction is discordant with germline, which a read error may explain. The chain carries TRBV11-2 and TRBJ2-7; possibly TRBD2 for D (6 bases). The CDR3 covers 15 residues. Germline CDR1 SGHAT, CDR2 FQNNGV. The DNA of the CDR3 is TGTGCCAGCAGCCTAGAGTTCGGGAGCTCCTACGAGCAGTACTTC. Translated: CASSLEFGSSYEQYF. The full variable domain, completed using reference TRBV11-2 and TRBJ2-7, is EAGVAQSPRYKIIEKRQSVAFWCNPISGHATLYWYQQILGQGPKLLIQFQNNGVVDDSQLPKDRFSAERLKGVDSTLKIQPAKLEDSAVYLCASSLEFGSSYEQYFGPGTRLTVT.